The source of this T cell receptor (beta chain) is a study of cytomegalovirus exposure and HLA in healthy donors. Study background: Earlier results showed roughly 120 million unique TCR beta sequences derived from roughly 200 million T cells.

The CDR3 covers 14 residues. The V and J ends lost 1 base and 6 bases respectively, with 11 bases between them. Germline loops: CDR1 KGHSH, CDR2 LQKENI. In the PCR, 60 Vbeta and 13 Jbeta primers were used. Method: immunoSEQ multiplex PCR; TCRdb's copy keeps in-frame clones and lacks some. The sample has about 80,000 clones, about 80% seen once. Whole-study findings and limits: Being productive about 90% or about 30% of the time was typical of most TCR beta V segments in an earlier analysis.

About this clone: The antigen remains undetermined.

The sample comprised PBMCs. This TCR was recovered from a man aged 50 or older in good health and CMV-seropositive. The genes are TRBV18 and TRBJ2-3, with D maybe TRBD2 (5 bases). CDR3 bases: TGTGCCAGCTCACCACAGAAGGGCGGGGATACGCAGTATTTT. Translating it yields CASSPQKGGDTQYF.